Sequencing of this TCR beta chain was carried out in a study of blood T cell repertoires in COVID-19 (dated by TCRdb to 2018 to 2020). A note on the overall study: Collaborator samples came from the United States, Italy and Spain and covered acute and convalescent phases of COVID-19. The prospective study material was composed of cDNA or gDNA derived from T cells, B-cell-depleted T cells, or PBMCs. Deeply sampled blood TCRbeta repertoires from subjects exposed to, actively infected with, or recovered from COVID-19 were included in the dataset. A freely available public database, intended as a resource for researchers studying the immune response to SARS-CoV-2, is where the repertoires were released. The samples were drawn from two sources: the first 160 participants of the ongoing ImmuneRACE study, and 1,000 to 1,500 subjects contributed by 6 global collaborators. The sample metadata nearly always contained a de-identified subject ID, COVID-19 status, age in years and sex. Where available, HLA class I and class II types were obtained from metadata supplied by the sample provider rather than from assay-based typing. Paper-wide results and their limitations: The quantity of clinical and demographic metadata differed by source and by participant and was supplied without curation.

In this sample, this clone turned up once. The clone's antigen remains unknown. Per-nucleotide qualities are absent, and no much larger clonotype sits a single base away. CDR1 and CDR2 (MNHEY, SVGAGI) derive from the germline V gene. V loses 6 bases, J loses 7 bases, and the germline ends lie 7 bases apart. The CDR3 starts with the cysteine, ends with the phenylalanine, and has 11 residues. Just CDR3 DNA is preserved here, 33 bases in frame from base 1. Collaborating institutions collected whole blood in K2EDTA tubes following their own protocols. For TCRbeta analysis, collaborator samples were shipped as frozen whole blood, as isolated PBMCs, or as DNA extracted from either sample type. TCRbeta CDR3 regions were amplified from genomic DNA by means of the immunoSEQ Assay, a bias-controlled multiplex PCR. Per the source publication's procedure: Nucleated cell counts per sample were estimated from amplification of reference gene primers within the assay. To quantify the absolute abundance of each unique TCRbeta CDR3 rearrangement, sequence reads were collapsed and filtered. Productive Simpson clonality was computed per sample as the square root of Simpson's diversity index over productive rearrangements. The immuneACCESS repertoire file appears here via TCRdb, limited to in-frame rearrangements. These files lack a portion of the clones; in checked studies, under half of the deficit traces to unresolved V genes, and the cause of the others is not known. That table is the source of V, J and clone size, and D and trimming were worked out from the DNA. In all, the sample holds around 300,000 clones, and around 83% of those were seen once. 3% of the sample rests with the top ten.

Sequencing was performed on peripheral blood. This receptor was taken from a man aged 25-40 years with active or convalescent COVID-19. This chain is built from TRBV6-5 and TRBJ2-1, with no D gene named confidently. The CDR3 protein sequence reads: CASSQANEQFF. The DNA sequence is TGTGCCAGCAGCCAGGCTAATGAGCAGTTCTTC.